This TCR beta chain was captured in a study of cytomegalovirus exposure and HLA in healthy donors. The study's findings and limits: Data from an earlier analysis indicated that most TCR beta V segments were productive either about 90% or about 30% of the time. Researchers reported in a later analysis that common viral pathogens appeared linked to several top clusters.

The PCR contained 60 Vbeta and 13 Jbeta primers. TCRdb's copy holds only in-frame clones and misses some; the assay was immunoSEQ multiplex PCR. The repertoire holds 98,000 or so clones, with over 75% as singletons. Points on this clone: The antigen is not known.

The germline V gene has CDR1 MGHRA and CDR2 YSYEKL. This CDR3 is built from 15 residues. Trimming removed 3 bases from V and 8 bases from J, with 19 bases in between. The rearrangement joins TRBV4-1 to TRBJ1-2; D might be TRBD1 (5 bases). The source material was PBMCs. This TCR derives from a woman aged 18-35 years in good health and CMV-seropositive. In DNA form, the CDR3 reads TGCGCCAGCAGCCAGAGTCTTTTGGGGGGTCGCGGCTACACCTTC. Its protein is CASSQSLLGGRGYTF.